Described below is a single T cell receptor (beta chain) sequence and its context. Here the CDR3 omits its conserved ending phenylalanine or tryptophan, so a read error is the likely source. The data are from a study of T cells in Graves' hyperthyroidism and ophthalmopathy. This CDR3 is 18 amino acids long. Germline V gene lookup returns CDR1 DFQATT and CDR2 SNEGSKA (reference sequence). V lost 3 bases, J lost 2 bases, and 24 bases lay in between. Amplification targeted TCR beta CDR3 regions from RNA transcripts. The HTBI primer set was used in a first-round RT-PCR of the TCR CDR3. From the multiplex PCR reads, TCRdb called clonotypes with MiXCR, one entry per CDR3 protein. This repertoire shows some 200,000 distinct CDR3 sequences, about 15% found once; its top ten account for 53%.

The chain links TRBV20-1 to TRBJ2-3, with D unclear. The source of this sequence is a woman between 50 and 59 years old with Graves' hyperthyroidism. The sample taken for sequencing was blood. CDR3 residues: CSASSSEEQISITDTQYL. The CDR3 nucleotides are TGCAGTGCTAGTTCGAGTGAGGAGCAGATATCTATCACAGATACGCAGTATCTT.